This is a list of T cell receptor beta chains from one sample in a study of blood T cell repertoires in COVID-19. Assay: immunoSEQ multiplex PCR; the TCRdb copy retains only in-frame clones and omits some. Of about 370,000 clones in the sample, approximately 90% were seen once. Sequencing used PBMCs or T cells enriched from blood (not recorded which). The receptor source for this set is a man younger than 35 who had recovered from COVID-19. Both conserved end residues are part of each CDR3. D genes are given only for firm matches. Clone size is given for some rows only: seen once, a few or many times, or a class if the clone is expanded.

len: 13
j_gene: TRBJ1-1
abundance: -
d_gene: -
v_gene: TRBV14
CDR3nt: TGTGCCAGCAGTGGGCAGACAAACACTGAAGCTTTCTTT
CDR3aa: CASSGQTNTEAFF

len: 14
j_gene: TRBJ2-3
abundance: few
d_gene: TRBD2
v_gene: TRBV2
CDR3nt: TGTGCCAGCACAGGACTAGCGCTAGAGGATACGCAGTATTTT
CDR3aa: CASTGLALEDTQYF

len: 14
j_gene: TRBJ1-2
abundance: -
d_gene: -
v_gene: TRBV29-1
CDR3nt: TGCAGCGTGGGGGACGACAGGCTTTATGCTGGCTACACCTTC
CDR3aa: CSVGDDRLYAGYTF

len: 16
j_gene: TRBJ1-3
abundance: -
d_gene: -
v_gene: TRBV5-1
CDR3nt: TGCGCCAGCAGCTTCCGGGGAGTTGGCTCTGGAAACACCATATATTTT
CDR3aa: CASSFRGVGSGNTIYF

len: 20
j_gene: TRBJ2-5
abundance: -
d_gene: TRBD2
v_gene: TRBV3-1/TRBV3-2
CDR3nt: TGTGCCAGCAGCCACTATTGGCAGACTAGCGGGGGCCTTATTCAAGAGACCCAGTACTTC
CDR3aa: CASSHYWQTSGGLIQETQYF

len: 16
j_gene: TRBJ2-7
abundance: -
d_gene: -
v_gene: TRBV15
CDR3nt: TGTGCCACCAGCAGGGCCGGGTCAGCCAACTCCTACGAGCAGTACTTC
CDR3aa: CATSRAGSANSYEQYF

len: 14
j_gene: TRBJ2-1
abundance: once
d_gene: TRBD2
v_gene: TRBV11-3
CDR3nt: TGTGCCAGCGGGGGGGTGGACTCCTACAATGAGCAGTTCTTC
CDR3aa: CASGGVDSYNEQFF

len: 16
j_gene: TRBJ2-2
abundance: -
d_gene: TRBD1
v_gene: TRBV2
CDR3nt: TGTGCCAGCACGTGGACAGGGCTCGGGAGCACCGGGGAGCTGTTTTTT
CDR3aa: CASTWTGLGSTGELFF

len: 16
j_gene: TRBJ2-2
abundance: -
d_gene: -
v_gene: TRBV7-2
CDR3nt: TGTGCCAGCAGCTTACCTGTCGGGGGGCGCACCGGGGAGCTGTTTTTT
CDR3aa: CASSLPVGGRTGELFF

len: 15
j_gene: TRBJ2-1
abundance: -
d_gene: -
v_gene: TRBV7-2
CDR3nt: TGTGCCAGCAGCTTAGTATCATCTCCGGCCGACAAGGTGCTCTTC
CDR3aa: CASSLVSSPADKVLF

len: 16
j_gene: TRBJ1-3
abundance: -
d_gene: -
v_gene: TRBV9
CDR3nt: TGTGCCAGCAGCGGGGACGGGGGGAGCTCTGGAAACACCATATATTTT
CDR3aa: CASSGDGGSSGNTIYF

len: 17
j_gene: TRBJ2-1
abundance: -
d_gene: -
v_gene: TRBV7-8
CDR3nt: TGTGCCAGCAGTTCAATACCGACTACGAGCTCCTACAATGAGCAGTTCTTC
CDR3aa: CASSSIPTTSSYNEQFF

len: 15
j_gene: TRBJ1-1
abundance: -
d_gene: TRBD1
v_gene: TRBV7-9
CDR3nt: TGTGCCAGCAGCCGCGGAGGGACAGGAGCTTCTGAAGCTTTCTTT
CDR3aa: CASSRGGTGASEAFF

len: 15
j_gene: TRBJ2-7
abundance: -
d_gene: TRBD2
v_gene: TRBV4-1
CDR3nt: TGCGCCAGCAGTTTACTAGCGGGGGCCCCCCACGAGCAGTACTTC
CDR3aa: CASSLLAGAPHEQYF

len: 18
j_gene: TRBJ1-2
abundance: few
d_gene: TRBD1
v_gene: TRBV7-9
CDR3nt: TGTGCCAGCAGGTACGCCGGGACAGGGGGCGCGGATGGACGTGGCTACACCTTC
CDR3aa: CASRYAGTGGADGRGYTF

len: 17
j_gene: TRBJ2-7
abundance: -
d_gene: TRBD1
v_gene: TRBV25-1
CDR3nt: TGTGCCAGCAGTGGCCCCTACACAGGGGGCGGTCTCTACGAGCAGTACTTC
CDR3aa: CASSGPYTGGGLYEQYF

len: 16
j_gene: TRBJ2-3
abundance: -
d_gene: TRBD2
v_gene: TRBV7-9
CDR3nt: TGTGCCAGCAGCCGACGGAGTAGCGGGAGAACAGATACGCAGTATTTT
CDR3aa: CASSRRSSGRTDTQYF

len: 13
j_gene: TRBJ1-5
abundance: once
d_gene: TRBD1
v_gene: TRBV5-4
CDR3nt: TGTGCCAGCAGCAGGGACAGTAATCAGCCCCAGCATTTT
CDR3aa: CASSRDSNQPQHF

len: 15
j_gene: TRBJ2-6
abundance: -
d_gene: -
v_gene: TRBV15
CDR3nt: TGTGCCACCAGCAGAGCTGCGGGTGGGGCCAACGTCCTGACTTTC
CDR3aa: CATSRAAGGANVLTF

len: 13
j_gene: TRBJ2-7
abundance: -
d_gene: -
v_gene: TRBV5-4
CDR3nt: TGTGCCAGCAGCTTGGAAAGCGGCACCGAGCAGTACTTC
CDR3aa: CASSLESGTEQYF

len: 12
j_gene: TRBJ2-3
abundance: -
d_gene: -
v_gene: TRBV11-2
CDR3nt: TGTGCCAGCAGCCAAAGCACAGATACGCAGTATTTT
CDR3aa: CASSQSTDTQYF

len: 15
j_gene: TRBJ1-5
abundance: once
d_gene: -
v_gene: TRBV3-1/TRBV3-2
CDR3nt: TGTGCCAGCAGCCAAGGGTCAGGACACAATCAGCCCCAGCATTTT
CDR3aa: CASSQGSGHNQPQHF

len: 13
j_gene: TRBJ2-1
abundance: once
d_gene: TRBD2
v_gene: TRBV27
CDR3nt: TGTGCCAGCAACAGACTAGCGGGCAATGAGCAGTTCTTC
CDR3aa: CASNRLAGNEQFF

len: 17
j_gene: TRBJ2-1
abundance: -
d_gene: TRBD2
v_gene: TRBV15
CDR3nt: TGTGCCACCAGCAGAGTCTCCGGGACTAGCGCTAGAAATGAGCAGTTCTTC
CDR3aa: CATSRVSGTSARNEQFF

len: 16
j_gene: TRBJ2-3
abundance: -
d_gene: -
v_gene: TRBV7-3
CDR3nt: TGTGCCAGCAGCCTAAATCTTGGCGGGAGCACAGATACGCAGTATTTT
CDR3aa: CASSLNLGGSTDTQYF

len: 15
j_gene: TRBJ1-5
abundance: -
d_gene: -
v_gene: TRBV6-4
CDR3nt: TGTGCCAGCAGTACCTACCACGGGACAAATCAGCCCCAGCATTTT
CDR3aa: CASSTYHGTNQPQHF

len: 13
j_gene: TRBJ1-1
abundance: -
d_gene: -
v_gene: TRBV5-6
CDR3nt: TGTGCCAGCAGCTTGGGGTTAGACACTGAAGCTTTCTTT
CDR3aa: CASSLGLDTEAFF

len: 15
j_gene: TRBJ1-1
abundance: -
d_gene: -
v_gene: TRBV3-1/TRBV3-2
CDR3nt: TGTGCCAGCAGCCCAACAGGGAAAATGAACACTGAAGCTTTCTTT
CDR3aa: CASSPTGKMNTEAFF

len: 20
j_gene: TRBJ1-5
abundance: -
d_gene: -
v_gene: TRBV14
CDR3nt: TGTGCCAGCAGCCCGAACCTGGACAGTCTGGGGGTTTATAGCAATCAGCCCCAGCATTTT
CDR3aa: CASSPNLDSLGVYSNQPQHF

len: 14
j_gene: TRBJ1-2
abundance: -
d_gene: -
v_gene: TRBV6-5
CDR3nt: TGTGCCAGCAGTTACTCGACGGGTATGCGTGGCTACACCTTC
CDR3aa: CASSYSTGMRGYTF

len: 11
j_gene: TRBJ1-1
abundance: -
d_gene: -
v_gene: TRBV11-3
CDR3nt: TGTGCCAGCAGGGGGAGGGGAGAAGCTTTCTTT
CDR3aa: CASRGRGEAFF

len: 16
j_gene: TRBJ1-2
abundance: once
d_gene: -
v_gene: TRBV19
CDR3nt: TGTGCCAGTAGTACCCCTGGACAGAGGACTAACTATGGCTACACCTTC
CDR3aa: CASSTPGQRTNYGYTF

len: 17
j_gene: TRBJ2-3
abundance: -
d_gene: -
v_gene: TRBV7-9
CDR3nt: TGTGCCAGCAGCTTTCTCTCGGGCAGGGGCAGCACAGATACGCAGTATTTT
CDR3aa: CASSFLSGRGSTDTQYF

len: 13
j_gene: TRBJ2-1
abundance: -
d_gene: -
v_gene: TRBV24-1
CDR3nt: TGTGCCACCGGGGAATCCCTAGCCAATGAGCAGTTCTTC
CDR3aa: CATGESLANEQFF

len: 15
j_gene: TRBJ2-7
abundance: -
d_gene: -
v_gene: TRBV28
CDR3nt: TGTGCCAGCATATCGTCAGGGCCAAACTCCTACGAGCAGTACTTC
CDR3aa: CASISSGPNSYEQYF

len: 16
j_gene: TRBJ1-5
abundance: -
d_gene: TRBD1
v_gene: TRBV5-1
CDR3nt: TGCGCCAGCAGCTTGGCCCGGACAGGGAGGAATCAGCCCCAGCATTTT
CDR3aa: CASSLARTGRNQPQHF

len: 14
j_gene: TRBJ2-1
abundance: -
d_gene: -
v_gene: TRBV11-2
CDR3nt: TGTGCCAGCAGCTTAGCTGTCAGGGCCAATGAGCAGTTCTTC
CDR3aa: CASSLAVRANEQFF

len: 15
j_gene: TRBJ2-5
abundance: -
d_gene: -
v_gene: TRBV24-1
CDR3nt: TGTGCCACCAGTGATTCCTCAGGGTGGCAAGAGACCCAGTACTTC
CDR3aa: CATSDSSGWQETQYF

len: 14
j_gene: TRBJ2-7
abundance: -
d_gene: -
v_gene: TRBV5-6
CDR3nt: TGTGCCAGCAGCTCACAGGGTTACTCCTACGAGCAGTACTTC
CDR3aa: CASSSQGYSYEQYF